Described below is a single T cell receptor beta chain sequence and its context. Its antigen is not known. This CDR3 region has 15 residues. Unmatched junction bases numbered 4, after V lost 2 bases and J lost 1 base. In germline, CDR1 is SNHLY, CDR2 FYNNEI. The data derive from a study of T cell repertoires in cytomegalovirus infection. Looking at the study overall: Public signatures in TCR beta pointed to CMV infection and matching HLA type. Regarding the study as a whole: Based on cumulative public TCR beta family frequency, carriers of CMV plus the relevant HLA were identified. The study found HLA-C-restricted CMV-specific TCR beta clonotypes dominating the ex vivo response.

TCRdb re-called the reads through MiXCR, storing one row per CDR3 protein. This table has 350,000 to 550,000 distinct CDR3 sequences, 31% appearing once. What was sequenced was PBMCs. The J gene is TRBJ1-1, the V gene TRBV2; 7 positions match TRBD1. This receptor was identified in a human donor in good health (CMV status not recorded). Some clones in this sample may be carry-over from other donors' samples. The CDR3 DNA is TGTGCCAGCAGTGAACCGGGACAGTCGAACACTGAAGCTTTCTTT. Translation: CASSEPGQSNTEAFF.